The source of this T cell receptor (beta chain) is a study of T cell responses to AZD1222 COVID-19 vaccine. Study-level findings and limits: Spike-specific TCR breadth and depth rose after two AZD1222 doses. CD4 TCRs covered the whole spike, strongest at regions 160-218 and 743-854. Repertoire samples came only from after the peak T cell response.

Method: immunoSEQ multiplex PCR; TCRdb's copy keeps in-frame clones and lacks some. The sample lists tens of thousands of clones; around 88% were seen once. This clone showed up just a few times. As yet, its antigen is unknown. Germline V lookup: CDR1 ENHRY, CDR2 SYGVKD. The V and J ends lost 8 bases and 6 bases respectively, with 19 bases between them. The CDR3 sequence is 14 residues long. The rearrangement uses TRBV10-3 and TRBJ1-1; D is uncertain. The material was peripheral blood, obtained 28 days after the second AZD1222 dose. This TCR was sampled from an adult who received the AZD1222 COVID-19 vaccine. DNA of the CDR3: TGTGCCATCGGGGAGGTGGACGCGACGTCTGAAGCTTTCTTT. Translating gives CAIGEVDATSEAFF.